These 30 T cell receptor beta chains were all obtained from the same sample, sequenced in a study of patients and donors after allogeneic stem cell transplantation. TCRdb re-analysed the RT-PCR reads in MiXCR, keeping a single row per CDR3 protein. The table has some 160,000 distinct CDR3 sequences, approximately 24% seen once. The sample comprised blood, either unsorted or a sorted T cell fraction (not recorded which). These receptors originate from a human donor who was either an allogeneic HSCT recipient or a stem cell or donor lymphocyte infusion donor (not recorded which). It is not recorded whose cells these are; they may come from a transplant donor.

The chain carries TRBV20-1 and TRBJ2-1; 7 bases map to TRBD2. This CDR3 has 14 amino acids. Looked up from germline, CDR1 is DFQATT and CDR2 is SNEGSKA (reference sequence). The ends lost 6 bases at V and 4 bases at J; junction bases unmatched: 9. CDR3 sequence: CSANLAVAYNEQFF. The DNA for the CDR3 is TGCAGTGCAAATCTAGCGGTGGCTTACAATGAGCAGTTCTTC.

This clonotype has only a few counts. Compared with germline, one end of the junction differs, possibly owing to a read error. The V gene is TRBV6-5, the J gene TRBJ1-2; D may be TRBD1 (5 bases). Germline loops: CDR1 MNHEY, CDR2 SVGAGI. The CDR3 totals 12 residues. The CDR3 sequence is CASSYGAGGVVF. The CDR3 coding sequence is TGTGCCAGCAGTTACGGGGCGGGAGGAGTAGTCTTC.

This clonotype was picked up one time. This could be a read error, since a much larger clone is one nucleotide away. Likely a read error: the CDR3 ends without its conserved phenylalanine or tryptophan. V and J are TRBV29-1 and TRBJ1-5, with D possibly matching TRBD1 (5 bases). The CDR3 runs 12 residues. Trimming took off 5 bases at V and 6 bases at J, with 11 bases between the two ends. Per the germline V gene, CDR1 is SQVTM and CDR2 is ANQGSEA. The CDR3 DNA reads as TGCAGCGTTATCGGGGGGGGTCAGCCCCAGCATTTG. It is translated as CSVIGGGQPQHL.

The chain couples TRBV5-1 to TRBJ1-6; unclear D gene. CDR3 length: 16 amino acids. Trimming left V 0 bases short and J 5 bases short, with 12 bases between. CDR1 is SGHRS, CDR2 YFSETQ, per germline. CDR3 loop: CASSLEPWGNNSPLHF. The CDR3, as DNA: TGCGCCAGCAGCTTGGAACCCTGGGGTAATAATTCACCCCTCCACTTT.

V is TRBV12-3 or TRBV12-4 and J is TRBJ2-7, with D hard to call. The CDR3 loop spans 12 amino acids. V dropped 4 bases and J dropped 2 bases, with 6 bases sitting between them. CDR3 protein: CASSSYPYEQYF. Here the CDR3 DNA reads TGTGCCAGCAGTTCCTATCCCTACGAGCAGTACTTC.

The V and J genes are TRBV20-1 and TRBJ2-4, with 8 bases identical to TRBD2. The CDR3 totals 15 residues. Germline values: CDR1 DFQATT, CDR2 SNEGSKA (reference sequence). Losses at the gene ends were 5 bases for V and 6 bases for J; bases not matched to a gene: 12. CDR3 DNA sequence: TGCAGTGCTCCCGTATTGCCGGGACTAGGAAACATTCAGTACTTC. Its protein product is CSAPVLPGLGNIQYF.

The chain links TRBV5-1 to TRBJ2-5; D ambiguous. Trimming stripped 0 bases from V and 5 bases from J, with 8 bases between. Germline CDR1 SGHRS, CDR2 YFSETQ. The CDR3 contains 13 residues. The CDR3 protein is CASSLGRMETQYF. The CDR3, as DNA: TGCGCCAGCAGCTTGGGTCGTATGGAGACCCAGTACTTC. Full variable domain (outside the CDR3, taken from reference TRBV5-1 and TRBJ2-5): KAGVTQTPRYLIKTRGQQVTLSCSPISGHRSVSWYQQTPGQGLQFLFEYFSETQRNKGNFPGRFSGRQFSNSRSEMNVSTLELGDSALYLCASSLGRMETQYFGPGTRLLVL.

This chain links TRBV12-3 or TRBV12-4 with TRBJ2-2, with TRBD2 as a possible D gene (5 bases). The CDR3 spans 17 residues. V was trimmed by 1 base and J by 3 bases, leaving 15 bases between them. The chain's CDR3 is CASSLGPTRSHTGELFF. CDR3 in DNA: TGTGCCAGCAGTTTAGGGCCCACTAGAAGTCACACCGGGGAGCTGTTTTTT.

The J gene is TRBJ1-6, the V gene TRBV27, with D possibly matching TRBD1 (6 bases). Germline V CDR1 and CDR2: MNHEY, SMNVEV (reference sequence). V was trimmed by 6 bases and J by 7 bases, leaving 13 bases between them. This CDR3 spans 14 amino acids. The CDR3 coding sequence is TGTGCCAGCAGCCCGAGGGGGGGGAATTCACCCCTCCACTTT. It encodes CASSPRGGNSPLHF.

This clonotype was seen at least ten times. The chain carries TRBV29-1 and TRBJ1-4; TRBD1 agrees at 7 bases. V lost 7 bases, J lost 4 bases, and 6 bases stayed unmatched. Germline CDR1 reads SQVTM; CDR2 reads ANQGSEA. The CDR3 loop spans 13 amino acids. This chain's CDR3 is CSALDRSNEKLFF. The CDR3 nucleotides read TGCAGCGCCCTGGACAGGAGTAATGAAAAACTGTTTTTT. The full variable domain, in which reference TRBV29-1 and TRBJ1-4 provide the parts outside the CDR3, is SAVISQKPSRDICQRGTSLTIQCQVDSQVTMMFWYRQQPGQSLTLIATANQGSEATYESGFVIDKFPISRPNLTFSTLTVSNMSPEDSSIYLCSALDRSNEKLFFGSGTQLSVL.

The chain combines TRBV14 with TRBJ2-1; D call uncertain. Trimming took 1 base from V and 4 from J, leaving 11 bases between them. This CDR3 spans 15 amino acids. Germline V gives CDR1 SGHDN, CDR2 FVKESK. The CDR3 loop reads CASSQVRVVYNEQFF. DNA for the CDR3: TGTGCCAGCAGCCAAGTAAGGGTGGTATACAATGAGCAGTTCTTC.

The V and J genes are TRBV27 and TRBJ1-5, with 9 nucleotides matching TRBD1. V shed 6 bases, J shed 6 bases, and the junction held 15 bases outside the gene matches. CDR3 length: 17 amino acids. The germline V gene has CDR1 MNHEY and CDR2 SMNVEV (reference sequence). The CDR3 nucleotides read TGTGCCAGCAGCGAGGAACGGGTACAGGGGGCTTTTCAGCCCCAGCATTTT. Its translation: CASSEERVQGAFQPQHF.

This clonotype was found a few times. The chain joins TRBV12-3 or TRBV12-4 to TRBJ2-3; 9 positions agree with TRBD2. V dropped 3 bases and J dropped 6; count of bases not matched to a gene: 7. The CDR3 is 15 amino acids. DNA for the CDR3: TGTGCCAGCAGTTTTGTAGCGGGGGAGAGGGATACGCAGTATTTT. Its translation is CASSFVAGERDTQYF.

J is TRBJ2-7 and V is TRBV29-1; D remains unclear. Trimming left V 5 bases short and J 0 bases short, with 14 bases between. The V gene's germline CDR1 is SQVTM and CDR2 ANQGSEA. The CDR3 runs 14 residues. The CDR3 is CSVKLLESSYEQYF. The CDR3 DNA reads as TGCAGCGTTAAACTGCTGGAGAGCTCCTACGAGCAGTACTTC.

The chain recombines TRBV27 with TRBJ1-2; D is ambiguous. Trimming removed 3 bases from V and 7 bases from J, with 12 bases in between. From germline, CDR1 is MNHEY and CDR2 SMNVEV (reference sequence). There are 13 residues in the CDR3. The CDR3 sequence: CASSLDRAIGYTF. CDR3 nucleotides: TGTGCCAGCAGTTTGGACCGAGCTATTGGCTACACCTTC.

There are many counts of this clonotype. The chain employs TRBV20-1 and TRBJ1-1; D is possibly TRBD1 (6 bases). In germline, CDR1 is DFQATT, CDR2 SNEGSKA (reference sequence). V lost 4 bases and J lost 5, with 14 bases in between. The CDR3 contains 13 residues. CDR3 coding DNA: TGCAGTGCTACCCAGGGAGGGGGGACTGAAGCTTTCTTT. This sequence encodes CSATQGGGTEAFF.

This clonotype was counted once. The rearrangement uses TRBV5-5 and TRBJ1-4, with TRBD1 identical over 11 bases. The V segment lost 3 bases and the J segment 7 bases; nucleotides outside the gene matches: 5. This CDR3 has 15 residues. Germline V CDR1 and CDR2: SGHKS, YYEKEE (reference sequence). The CDR3 DNA follows: TGTGCCAGCAGCTGGACAGGGGGCGATAGTGAAAAACTGTTTTTT. It is translated as CASSWTGGDSEKLFF.

This clonotype came up a few times. The chain links TRBV6-1 to TRBJ1-3; no definite D call. The germline CDR1 and CDR2 sequences are MNHNS and SASEGT. The CDR3 is 14 amino acids. Trimming pared 4 bases from V and 0 bases from J, leaving 7 bases between. The CDR3 reads CASSGKSSGNTIYF. The CDR3 region has the DNA TGTGCCAGCAGTGGGAAAAGCTCTGGAAACACCATATATTTT.

The gene calls are TRBV10-3 and TRBJ1-4, with a possible D match to TRBD1 (5 bases). The germline gives CDR1 ENHRY, CDR2 SYGVKD. Trimming removed 5 bases at V and 0 bases at J, with 10 bases between. The CDR3 runs 15 residues. DNA for the CDR3: TGTGCCATCAGTAGAGACAGTGCAACTAATGAAAAACTGTTTTTT. Amino acids: CAISRDSATNEKLFF.

This clonotype was counted at least ten times. The CDR3 loop reads CASSYTGTGGTEAFF. The CDR3 DNA follows: TGTGCCAGCAGTTACACTGGGACAGGGGGAACTGAAGCTTTCTTT. The V gene is TRBV6-6, the J gene TRBJ1-1; the match to TRBD1 covers 11 bases. This CDR3 contains 15 residues. V dropped 2 bases and J dropped 5; count of bases not matched to a gene: 4. Germline V gives CDR1 MNHNY, CDR2 SVGAGI (reference sequence).

CDR3 DNA sequence: TGTGCCAGCAGCCAAGATATCGCGACAGGGCGCTATGGCTACACCTTC. This gives the protein CASSQDIATGRYGYTF. This chain uses TRBV14 with TRBJ1-2; 7 bases are shared with TRBD1. Germline values: CDR1 SGHDN, CDR2 FVKESK. V was clipped by 0 bases and J by 4 bases; unmatched bases: 8. CDR3 length equals 16 residues.

This clonotype was recorded a few times. This sequence joins TRBV20-1 and TRBJ1-1; weak D call: TRBD1 (5 bases). Germline CDR1 and CDR2: DFQATT and SNEGSKA (reference sequence). This CDR3 spans 13 amino acids. Trimming removed 3 bases from V and 5 bases from J, with 13 bases in between. CDR3 coding DNA: TGCAGTGCTAGGGAGGGTAGGGGAACTGAAGCTTTCTTT. Protein: CSAREGRGTEAFF.

The gene calls are TRBV7-9 and TRBJ2-3; 7 bases are shared with TRBD1. Unmatched junction bases numbered 4, after V lost 5 bases and J lost 2 bases. This CDR3 is 14 amino acids long. Germline V gene data show CDR1 as SEHNR and CDR2 as FQNEAQ (reference sequence). The CDR3 region is CASSRQGDTDTQYF. The CDR3 nucleotides are TGTGCCAGCAGCCGACAGGGAGACACAGATACGCAGTATTTT.

In this sample, this clonotype turned up a few times. V usage is TRBV14 and J usage is TRBJ1-2; D unresolved. The CDR3 is 15 amino acids. The V gene's germline CDR1 is SGHDN and CDR2 FVKESK. Trimming took 1 base from V and 8 from J, leaving 17 bases between them. The CDR3 DNA reads TGTGCCAGCAGCCAAGTTGCGTGGGCCCGGGAGGGCTACACCTTC. It translates to CASSQVAWAREGYTF.

This clonotype has just a few counts. CDR3 protein: CASSSRDRLHGYTF. The CDR3 region has the DNA TGCGCCAGCAGCTCCCGGGACAGACTGCATGGCTACACCTTC. This chain links TRBV5-1 with TRBJ1-2, with 7 bases lining up with TRBD1. V gave up 3 bases and J gave up 6 bases; unmatched junction bases: 8. The CDR3 extends over 14 amino acids. Germline V gene sequence: CDR1 SGHRS, CDR2 YFSETQ.

The chain combines TRBV5-8 with TRBJ2-1; the D gene could be TRBD1 or TRBD2 (6 bases each). The germline CDR1 and CDR2 sequences are SGHTS and YDEGEE. The CDR3 totals 14 residues. The ends were cut back, 5 bases at V and 4 bases at J, with 13 bases in the middle. CDR3 protein: CASRGGDLYNEQFF. In DNA, the CDR3 is TGTGCCAGCAGGGGGGGCGATCTTTACAATGAGCAGTTCTTC.

At least ten counts were recorded for this clonotype. The chain employs TRBV20-1 and TRBJ1-4, with a possible D match to TRBD1 (6 bases). The CDR3 totals 13 residues. The germline CDR1 and CDR2 sequences are DFQATT and SNEGSKA (reference sequence). Trimming removed 6 bases from V and 5 bases from J, with 13 bases in between. The chain's CDR3 is CSANRAGNEKLFF. In DNA, the CDR3 is TGCAGTGCAAACAGGGCGGGAAATGAAAAACTGTTTTTT.

This clonotype was seen a few times. The chain combines TRBV20-1 with TRBJ2-1; D call uncertain. CDR1 and CDR2 (germline): DFQATT, SNEGSKA (reference sequence). V lost 6 bases and J lost 4, with 16 bases in between. The CDR3 totals 14 residues. CDR3 nucleotide sequence: TGCAGTGCCACCATCCCTCTCCTTTACAATGAGCAGTTCTTC. Translation: CSATIPLLYNEQFF.

This clonotype was detected a few times. This sequence joins TRBV7-9 and TRBJ2-3; TRBD1 is a possible D gene (6 bases). CDR1 and CDR2 from the germline V gene are SEHNR and FQNEAQ (reference sequence). V lost 5 bases and J lost 0, with 9 bases in between. The CDR3 extends over 14 amino acids. The CDR3 coding sequence is TGTGCCAGCAGCATTGGACAGAGCACAGATACGCAGTATTTT. Its protein product is CASSIGQSTDTQYF.

This sequence joins TRBV12-3 or TRBV12-4 and TRBJ2-7; maybe TRBD1 (5 bases). The CDR3 spans 13 residues. V was pared by 6 bases and J by 0 bases, with 9 bases between. The DNA for the CDR3 is TGTGCCAGCAGGGACACCGACTCCTACGAGCAGTACTTC. Protein product: CASRDTDSYEQYF.